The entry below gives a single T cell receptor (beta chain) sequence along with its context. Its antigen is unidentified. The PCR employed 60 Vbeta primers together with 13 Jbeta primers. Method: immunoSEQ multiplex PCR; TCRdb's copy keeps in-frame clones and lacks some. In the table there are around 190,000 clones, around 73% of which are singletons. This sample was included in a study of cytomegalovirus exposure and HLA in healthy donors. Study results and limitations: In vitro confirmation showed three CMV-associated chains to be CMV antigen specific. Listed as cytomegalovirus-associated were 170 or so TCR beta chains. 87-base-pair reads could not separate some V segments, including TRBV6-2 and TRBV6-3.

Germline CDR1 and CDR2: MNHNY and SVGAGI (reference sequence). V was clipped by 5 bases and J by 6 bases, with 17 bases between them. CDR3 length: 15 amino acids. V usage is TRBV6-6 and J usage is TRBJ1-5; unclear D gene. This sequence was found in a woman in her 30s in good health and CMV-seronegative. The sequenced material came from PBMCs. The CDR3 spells CASSPYSILRQPQHF. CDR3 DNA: TGTGCCAGCAGTCCTTACAGTATACTGCGTCAGCCCCAGCATTTT.